The rows below give T cell receptor beta chains drawn from one sample of a study of vaccination effects on CD4 cells after COVID-19. Measured with immunoSEQ multiplex PCR; TCRdb has only the in-frame clones, and not every one. This sample yields over 25,000 clones, of which over 75% are seen a single time; about 5.7% belongs to the top ten. Their antigens remain unidentified. Sequencing was performed on CD4+ T cells from PBMCs cultured with SARS-CoV-2 spike peptides, taken after COVID-19 vaccination. The receptors here all came from a human donor who received a COVID-19 vaccine. Some clones in this sample may be carry-over from other donors' samples. Both conserved end residues are part of each CDR3. D genes are given only for firm matches. Rows may omit the clone size; those that give it use once, few, many or a size class.

d_gene	j_gene	v_gene	abundance	CDR3aa	CDR3nt
-	TRBJ1-5	TRBV19	-	CASSIRDSNQPQHF	TGTGCCAGTAGTATCCGCGACAGCAATCAGCCCCAGCATTTT
TRBD2	TRBJ2-1	TRBV29-1	once	CSVEGGSSGAYNEQFF	TGCAGCGTTGAAGGTGGCTCTAGCGGAGCATACAATGAGCAGTTCTTC
-	TRBJ2-3	TRBV21-1	-	CASSRGTGIIVPYF	TGTGCCAGCAGCAGGGGGACAGGGATTATTGTGCCGTATTTT
-	TRBJ2-3	TRBV5-1	-	CASSGGTIGADTQYF	TGCGCCAGCAGCGGGGGGACGATTGGGGCAGATACGCAGTATTTT
-	TRBJ1-1	TRBV5-6	once	CASSFGTANTEAFF	TGTGCCAGCAGCTTCGGGACTGCGAACACTGAAGCTTTCTTT
-	TRBJ1-6	TRBV5-1	-	CASSLVADYNSPLHF	TGCGCCAGCAGCTTGGTCGCGGATTATAATTCACCCCTCCACTTT
-	TRBJ1-2	TRBV7-8	-	CASSRGPGLNYGYTF	TGTGCCAGCAGCCGAGGACCGGGACTGAACTATGGCTACACCTTC
-	TRBJ1-1	TRBV5-1	-	CASSLAGEGTEAFF	TGCGCCAGCAGCTTGGCCGGGGAAGGCACTGAAGCTTTCTTT
TRBD1	TRBJ2-1	TRBV5-1	once	CASSFPGTGGQGVQFF	TGCGCCAGCAGCTTTCCCGGGACAGGGGGCCAGGGAGTTCAGTTCTTC
-	TRBJ1-3	TRBV10-3	-	CAKMTGGWTGGNTIYF	TGTGCCAAAATGACAGGAGGTTGGACGGGCGGAAACACCATATATTTT
TRBD1	TRBJ1-6	TRBV30	-	CAWRGLQGAGNSPLHF	TGTGCCTGGAGGGGCCTCCAGGGGGCTGGGAATTCACCCCTCCACTTT
-	TRBJ2-1	TRBV4-1	-	CASSPPRVGGRYNEQFF	TGCGCCAGCAGCCCCCCTAGAGTCGGAGGGCGTTACAATGAGCAGTTCTTC
-	TRBJ1-5	TRBV30	-	CAWSVGISNQPQHF	TGTGCCTGGAGTGTAGGTATTAGCAATCAGCCCCAGCATTTT
-	TRBJ1-1	TRBV27	-	CATVSLEGKSTEAFF	TGTGCCACCGTTAGTTTGGAGGGAAAGAGCACTGAAGCTTTCTTT
-	TRBJ2-5	TRBV18	-	CASSTGREQETQYF	TGTGCCAGCTCCACCGGAAGGGAACAAGAGACCCAGTACTTC
-	TRBJ2-2	TRBV5-6	once	CASSLKAASNTGELFF	TGTGCCAGCAGCTTGAAAGCGGCGTCGAACACCGGGGAGCTGTTTTTT
-	TRBJ2-3	TRBV6-6	-	CASSRGAGTDTQYF	TGTGCCAGCAGCCGAGGAGCGGGCACAGATACGCAGTATTTT
-	TRBJ1-1	TRBV2	once	CASIQDMNTEAFF	TGTGCCAGCATTCAAGACATGAACACTGAAGCTTTCTTT
-	TRBJ2-2	TRBV7-9	-	CASSFDFDTGELFF	TGTGCCAGCAGTTTCGACTTCGACACCGGGGAGCTGTTTTTT
-	TRBJ1-1	TRBV28	few	CASSLRMGTEAFF	TGTGCCAGCAGTTTAAGAATGGGGACTGAAGCTTTCTTT
-	TRBJ2-4	TRBV4-1	-	CASSQVWGLKNIQYF	TGCGCCAGCAGCCAAGTCTGGGGGCTCAAGAACATTCAGTACTTC
-	TRBJ1-3	TRBV19	-	CASSTYRAGNTIYF	TGTGCCAGTAGTACTTACAGGGCTGGAAACACCATATATTTT
-	TRBJ2-5	TRBV4-1	-	CASSQWGRETQYF	TGCGCCAGCAGCCAATGGGGGCGGGAGACCCAGTACTTC
-	TRBJ2-1	TRBV24-1	-	CATSVGANSYNEQFF	TGTGCCACCAGTGTAGGGGCTAACTCCTACAATGAGCAGTTCTTC
TRBD2	TRBJ2-5	TRBV2	-	CASQTSGGYQETQYF	TGTGCCAGCCAGACTAGCGGGGGTTACCAAGAGACCCAGTACTTC
-	TRBJ1-5	TRBV6-2/TRBV6-3	-	CASSYLGGHREQPQHF	TGTGCCAGCAGTTACTTGGGGGGGCACAGGGAACAGCCCCAGCATTTT
-	TRBJ2-3	TRBV24-1	-	CATSDPATDTQYF	TGTGCCACCAGTGACCCAGCCACAGATACGCAGTATTTT
-	TRBJ2-2	TRBV21-1	few	CASSSQRANTGELFF	TGTGCCAGCAGCAGCCAGCGGGCCAACACCGGGGAGCTGTTTTTT
-	TRBJ2-5	TRBV6-1	few	CASSEGYREAGETQYF	TGTGCCAGCAGTGAAGGCTACAGGGAGGCGGGAGAGACCCAGTACTTC
TRBD2	TRBJ2-3	TRBV19	-	CASSAGTNLGTDTQYF	TGTGCCAGTAGTGCGGGGACTAATCTAGGGACGGATACGCAGTATTTT
-	TRBJ1-6	TRBV7-3	-	CASSLGASGSPLHF	TGTGCCAGCAGCTTAGGGGCCTCGGGTTCACCCCTCCACTTT
-	TRBJ1-2	TRBV5-1	-	CASREQDANYGYTF	TGCGCCAGCAGGGAACAGGACGCTAACTATGGCTACACCTTC
-	TRBJ1-2	TRBV19	-	CASAGYNYGYTF	TGTGCCAGTGCTGGTTATAACTATGGCTACACCTTC
TRBD1	TRBJ1-3	TRBV7-2	-	CASSLKTGGTGNTIYF	TGTGCCAGCAGCTTGAAGACAGGGGGTACTGGAAACACCATATATTTT
-	TRBJ2-6	TRBV19	-	CASSMQSSGANVLTF	TGTGCCAGTAGTATGCAAAGCTCTGGGGCCAACGTCCTGACTTTC
-	TRBJ2-3	TRBV5-1	-	CASSRDPRQMPTDTQYF	TGCGCCAGCAGCCGGGACCCAAGACAGATGCCCACAGATACGCAGTATTTT
-	TRBJ1-5	TRBV3-1/TRBV3-2	-	CASSPDRNQPQHF	TGTGCCAGCAGCCCTGACAGAAATCAGCCCCAGCATTTT
-	TRBJ1-1	TRBV7-9	-	CASSFEGAVTEAFF	TGTGCCAGCAGCTTCGAGGGAGCGGTCACTGAAGCTTTCTTT
-	TRBJ1-2	TRBV28	-	CASSLLTGYGYTF	TGTGCCAGCAGTTTACTTACAGGGTATGGCTACACCTTC
-	TRBJ2-1	TRBV7-2	-	CASSIQGSYNEQFF	TGTGCCAGCAGCATACAGGGTTCCTACAATGAGCAGTTCTTC